These 20 T cell receptor beta chains originate from one sample sequenced in a study of CD8 T cells in Susac syndrome. RNA, at about 0.45 to 1 ug, was reverse transcribed with random hexamers. TCRdb fed the immunoSEQ multiplex PCR reads into MiXCR, producing one record per CDR3 protein. The table lists roughly 100,000 distinct CDR3 sequences, roughly 94% of them singletons. Sequencing was done on a sample of CD8+ T cells from PBMCs. The receptors come from a human donor with Susac syndrome.

The chain has TRBV15 and TRBJ1-6; unclear D gene. The CDR3 loop spans 12 amino acids. V shed 4 bases and J shed 7 bases, with 5 bases lying between them. Germline-derived CDR1 and CDR2 are LNHNV and YYDKDF (reference sequence). The CDR3 loop reads CATSNGNSPLHF. DNA for the CDR3: TGTGCCACCAGCAATGGAAATTCACCCCTCCACTTT.

The rearrangement links TRBV3-1 to TRBJ1-5, with TRBD1 identical over 8 bases. The junction had 5 bases not matched to a gene; V was cut back by 2 bases and J by 8 bases. Germline assignment: CDR1 LGHDT and CDR2 YNNKEL (reference sequence). The length of the CDR3 is 14 residues. The CDR3 DNA sequence: TGTGCCAGCAGCCAATGGACAGGGTCTGAGCCCCAGCATTTT. Its protein product is CASSQWTGSEPQHF.

The chain has TRBV5-1 and TRBJ1-6; D may be TRBD1 (5 bases). Trimming removed 6 bases from V and 7 bases from J, with 17 bases in between. Germline V CDR1 and CDR2: SGHRS, YFSETQ. The length of the CDR3 is 15 residues. The CDR3 loop is CASIPLGGWNSPLHF. DNA of the CDR3: TGCGCCAGCATCCCCCTCGGGGGATGGAATTCACCCCTCCACTTT.

The gene calls are TRBV5-4 and TRBJ2-1, with TRBD1 as a possible D gene (6 bases). The CDR3 covers 11 residues. V was cut by 4 bases and J by 9 bases, with 8 bases left in between. The germline V gene encodes CDR1 SGHNT and CDR2 YYREEE (reference sequence). The CDR3 sequence: CASSRGIEQFF. CDR3 DNA: TGTGCCAGCAGCAGGGGGATTGAGCAGTTCTTC.

The rearrangement uses TRBV10-3 and TRBJ1-1, with D perhaps matching TRBD1 (6 bases). Germline assignment: CDR1 ENHRY and CDR2 SYGVKD. V lost 2 bases and J lost 2, with 15 bases in between. This CDR3 comprises 16 residues. CDR3 DNA sequence: TGTGCCATCAGTGAGGCCCCCCAGACAGGAAACACTGAAGCTTTCTTT. Residues: CAISEAPQTGNTEAFF.

V usage is TRBV2 and J usage is TRBJ2-1, with D uncertain. Trimming shortened V by 7 bases and J by 9 bases, and 13 bases separated the two germline ends. The germline V gene has CDR1 SNHLY and CDR2 FYNNEI. The CDR3 loop spans 12 amino acids. The CDR3 DNA reads as TGTGCCAGCACTGATCTAGGCGGTGAGCAGTTCTTC. Translating gives CASTDLGGEQFF.

The CDR3 sequence: CASSLANNYGYTF. The CDR3 DNA follows: TGTGCCAGCAGTTTAGCCAATAACTATGGCTACACCTTC. The chain links TRBV12-3 or TRBV12-4 to TRBJ1-2; D is unresolved. CDR3 length: 13 amino acids. V lost 0 bases to trimming and J lost 1 base, with 3 bases between them.

The CDR3 region has the DNA TGTGCCAGCAGCCCACGAGGGTGGTACACTGAAGCTTTCTTT. Protein: CASSPRGWYTEAFF. The chain employs TRBV5-4 and TRBJ1-1, with D unresolved. The length of the CDR3 is 14 residues. The V end lost 4 bases, the J end lost 3 bases, and 13 bases lay between the germline ends. The germline V gene encodes CDR1 SGHNT and CDR2 YYREEE (reference sequence).

This CDR3 reads CASSPQRGFGNNEQFF. CDR3 nucleotide sequence: TGTGCCAGCAGTCCTCAGCGGGGGTTCGGGAACAATGAGCAGTTCTTC. This chain uses TRBV12-3 or TRBV12-4 with TRBJ2-1; 8 bases agree with TRBD2. The CDR3 is 16 residues long. V shed 5 bases and J 5 bases; nucleotides not matched to a gene: 11.

The chain links TRBV14 to TRBJ2-1; D gene uncertain. This CDR3 is built from 13 residues. V lost 0 bases and J lost 2, with 2 bases in between. The germline CDR1 and CDR2 sequences are SGHDN and FVKESK. The CDR3 coding sequence is TGTGCCAGCAGCCAAGAACCCTACAATGAGCAGTTCTTC. Amino acids: CASSQEPYNEQFF.

The V call is TRBV6-5, the J call TRBJ2-3; TRBD2 agrees at 9 bases. Germline V gene sequence: CDR1 MNHEY, CDR2 SVGAGI. This CDR3 region has 16 residues. V shed 1 base, J shed 2 bases, and the junction held 4 bases outside the gene matches. This CDR3 reads CASSYLRGGVTDTQYF. The CDR3 DNA reads TGTGCCAGCAGTTACTTGCGGGGGGGCGTCACAGATACGCAGTATTTT.

In DNA, the CDR3 is TGTGCCAGCAGCTCCGGGACAGGGGGCATCGAGACCCAGTACTTC. Translating gives CASSSGTGGIETQYF. The J gene is TRBJ2-5, the V gene TRBV7-3; TRBD1 matches at 12 bases. The CDR3 extends over 15 amino acids. Germline V gene lookup returns CDR1 SGHTA and CDR2 FQGTGA. J lost 5 bases, V lost 4 bases, and 5 bases had no gene match.

The J gene is TRBJ1-1, the V gene TRBV7-9; perhaps TRBD1 as D (6 bases). Deletions cut 5 bases from V and 5 bases from J, with 18 bases between. The germline V gene encodes CDR1 SEHNR and CDR2 FQNEAQ (reference sequence). The CDR3 sequence is 15 residues long. CDR3 amino acids: CASSASTGRGTEAFF. The CDR3 nucleotides read TGTGCCAGCAGCGCCAGTACAGGGCGGGGGACTGAAGCTTTCTTT.

This clonotype was seen only once. The CDR3 loop is CSVTGSNTGELFF. The CDR3 DNA is TGCAGCGTGACAGGTTCGAACACCGGGGAGCTGTTTTTT. V gene TRBV29-1 combines with J gene TRBJ2-2; the D gene is possibly TRBD1 (6 bases). V shed 6 bases and J shed 0 bases, with 8 bases lying between them. The CDR3 totals 13 residues. Germline V lookup: CDR1 SQVTM, CDR2 ANQGSEA.

Comments on this clonotype: One end of the junction does not line up with germline, which may come from a read error. The V call is TRBV12-3 or TRBV12-4, the J call TRBJ2-1; D uncertain. The CDR3 is made up of 10 amino acids. The CDR3 bases are TGTGCCAGCAGTTTAGGGCGGCTGGTCTTC. It encodes CASSLGRLVF.

This chain joins TRBV6-7 and TRBJ1-1; 10 positions agree with TRBD1. TRBV6-7 carries the ORF label, with uncertain function. The CDR3 totals 15 residues. V dropped 5 bases and J dropped 3; count of bases not matched to a gene: 6. CDR3 loop: CASSPGQGRDTEAFF. The CDR3 DNA sequence: TGTGCCAGCAGTCCGGGACAGGGGCGGGACACTGAAGCTTTCTTT.

This sequence joins TRBV20-1 and TRBJ2-1; TRBD1 is a possible D gene (6 bases). Trimming cost V 6 bases and J 4 bases, with 19 bases left between them. Looked up from germline, CDR1 is DFQATT and CDR2 is SNEGSKA (reference sequence). This CDR3 region has 15 residues. The CDR3 coding sequence is TGCAGTGCCAAAACAGGGATGGGGATATACAATGAGCAGTTCTTC. Translated, it gives CSAKTGMGIYNEQFF.

The chain recombines TRBV13 with TRBJ2-5; TRBD2 matches at 10 bases. This CDR3 is built from 16 residues. V gave up 3 bases and J gave up 1 base; unmatched junction bases: 5. Germline V gene lookup returns CDR1 PRHDT and CDR2 FYEKMQ (reference sequence). The CDR3 nucleotides are TGTGCCAGCAGCTTGAGGGCTAGCGGGGGCCAAGAGACCCAGTACTTC. Its protein product is CASSLRASGGQETQYF.

This clonotype was detected only once. This chain uses TRBV15 with TRBJ2-3; 7 nucleotides agree with TRBD1. Germline V CDR1 and CDR2: LNHNV, YYDKDF (reference sequence). CDR3 length equals 17 residues. After removal of 0 bases from V and 1 base from J, the junction contained 7 bases not matched to a gene. The CDR3 spells CATSREPPGQGTDTQYF. CDR3 DNA sequence: TGTGCCACCAGCAGAGAACCCCCAGGACAGGGCACAGATACGCAGTATTTT. The entire variable domain, with the rest obtained from reference TRBV15 and TRBJ2-3, is as follows: DAMVIQNPRYQVTQFGKPVTLSCSQTLNHNVMYWYQQKSSQAPKLLFHYYDKDFNNEADTPDNFQSRRPNTSFCFLDIRSPGLGDTAMYLCATSREPPGQGTDTQYFGPGTRLTVL.

The CDR3 nucleotides read TGTGCCAGTTCCTCTAGCGGGGGGGCGGATGAGCAGTTCTTC. It codes for CASSSSGGADEQFF. The V and J genes are TRBV7-3 and TRBJ2-1; 12 nucleotides match TRBD2. Germline V gene data show CDR1 as SGHTA and CDR2 as FQGTGA. This CDR3 has 14 amino acids. The J segment lost 8 bases and the V segment lost 9 bases, leaving 8 bases of the junction unmatched. Full variable domain (missing parts from reference TRBV7-3 and TRBJ2-1): GAGVSQTPSNKVTEKGKYVELRCDPISGHTALYWYRQSLGQGPEFLIYFQGTGAADDSGLPNDRFFAVRPEGSVSTLKIQRTERGDSAVYLCASSSSGGADEQFFGPGTRLTVL.